The rows below give T cell receptor beta chains drawn from one sample of a study of CD8 T cells in Susac syndrome. TCRdb re-called the immunoSEQ multiplex PCR reads with MiXCR, one entry per CDR3 protein. Of 150,000 to 200,000 distinct CDR3 sequences listed, less than 95% are singletons. The source material was CD4+ T cells from PBMCs. Source of these receptors: a human donor with multiple sclerosis. Both conserved end residues are part of each CDR3. The D gene is left open where the match is weak. For some rows the clone size is stated as once, few or many, or as a class when expanded; others skip it.

size | J | V | D | DNA | CDR3
- | TRBJ1-4 | TRBV9 | - | TGTGCCAGCAGGGAGCGACTGCGGGAAAAACTGTTTTTT | CASRERLREKLFF
- | TRBJ2-1 | TRBV24-1 | TRBD2 | TGTGCCACCAGTGATCCTCGACTAGCTCGGGATGAGCAGTTCTTC | CATSDPRLARDEQFF
- | TRBJ2-7 | TRBV18 | TRBD1 | TGTGCCAGCTCACACGGGACAGGGACCTACGAGCAGTACTTC | CASSHGTGTYEQYF
- | TRBJ2-1 | TRBV7-9 | TRBD1 | TGTGCCAGCAGGGGAGTCGGGGACAGGAGCTCCTACAATGAGCAGTTCTTC | CASRGVGDRSSYNEQFF
- | TRBJ1-3 | TRBV23-1 | - | - | CASSHLTGEVETPYIF
- | TRBJ2-3 | TRBV11-2 | TRBD1 | TGTGCCAGCAGCTTACAGGGGGAGGATACGCAGTATTTT | CASSLQGEDTQYF
- | TRBJ2-7 | TRBV2 | - | TGTGCCAGCAGTGAAGTACTCGAGCAGTACTTC | CASSEVLEQYF
- | TRBJ1-3 | TRBV15 | - | TGTGCCACCAGCAGAGATCGGCTCACTGGAAACACCATATATTTT | CATSRDRLTGNTIYF
- | TRBJ1-5 | TRBV19 | TRBD1 | TGTGCCAGTAGTATCGGGACAGTTCAGCCCCAGCATTTT | CASSIGTVQPQHF
- | TRBJ2-3 | TRBV20-1 | - | TGCAGTGCTAGAGAGGGCCAGGGAGATACGCAGTATTTT | CSAREGQGDTQYF
- | TRBJ1-1 | TRBV19 | TRBD1 | TGTGCCAGTAGGGTCGAGGGGGCAGGCACTGAAGCTTTCTTT | CASRVEGAGTEAFF
- | TRBJ2-1 | TRBV6-1 | TRBD1 | TGTGCCAGCAGAGCCGACAGGGGGAATAATGAGCAGTTCTTC | CASRADRGNNEQFF
- | TRBJ1-2 | TRBV27 | - | TGTGCCAGCAGTCGGGAGGGGGGGAGCCCCCTAAAGGATGGCTACACCTTC | CASSREGGSPLKDGYTF
- | TRBJ1-5 | TRBV6-1 | - | TGTGCCACCCTCTGGGAGGGCACCCAGCCCCAGCATTTT | CATLWEGTQPQHF
- | TRBJ2-7 | TRBV7-9 | - | TGTGCCAGCAGCTTAACCGGGTTTACATACGAGCAGTACTTC | CASSLTGFTYEQYF
once | TRBJ2-3 | TRBV2 | - | TGTGCCACAAACAGGGATAGCACAGATACGCAGTATTTT | CATNRDSTDTQYF
- | TRBJ2-3 | TRBV30 | - | TGTGCCTGGAGTCCTCCTCCTTATACGCAGTATTTT | CAWSPPPYTQYF
- | TRBJ2-3 | TRBV9 | TRBD2 | TGTGCCAGCAGCGTAGTAGCGGGAGCAGATACGCAGTATTTT | CASSVVAGADTQYF
- | TRBJ2-7 | TRBV7-7 | TRBD1 | TGTGCCAGAACCGGGACAGCGAACGAGCAGTACTTC | CARTGTANEQYF
- | TRBJ2-7 | TRBV20-1 | - | TGCAGTGCTAGAGATGTATCGGGAGAGGCCTACGAGCAGTACTTC | CSARDVSGEAYEQYF
- | TRBJ2-5 | TRBV5-1 | - | TGCGCCAGCAGCTTGGCCGTAGGGAACCAAGAGACCCAGTACTTC | CASSLAVGNQETQYF
- | TRBJ1-5 | TRBV6-1 | - | TGTGCCAGCAGACGATGGGCGGGTTTAGGGGGGATTTCTAATCAGCCCCAGCATTTT | CASRRWAGLGGISNQPQHF
- | TRBJ1-4 | TRBV15 | - | TGTGCCACCAGCTTCCGCCGGAGTGAAAAACTGTTTTTT | CATSFRRSEKLFF
- | TRBJ2-7 | TRBV2 | TRBD2 | TGTGCCAGCAGAGAATCACCTAGCGGAGTTAGCGAGCAGTACTTC | CASRESPSGVSEQYF
- | TRBJ1-2 | TRBV7-2 | - | TGTGCCAGCAGTTCCCGGATCGGCAATGGCTACACCTTC | CASSSRIGNGYTF
once | TRBJ1-1 | TRBV25-1 | TRBD1 | TGTGCCAGCAGAGGATCAGGGGGCCTTAGGAACACTGAAGCTTTCTTT | CASRGSGGLRNTEAFF
- | TRBJ1-4 | TRBV12-3/TRBV12-4 | - | TGTGCCAGCAGTTTAGCAGGCGGAGAAAAACTGTTTTTT | CASSLAGGEKLFF
- | TRBJ2-5 | TRBV5-1 | - | TGCGCCAGCAGCATGGTCGGGCGCGGGGAGACCCAGTACTTC | CASSMVGRGETQYF
- | TRBJ2-5 | TRBV5-1 | - | TGCGCCAGCAGCTCTTATCTCAGGGAGTCGGAGACCCAGTACTTC | CASSSYLRESETQYF
once | TRBJ2-1 | TRBV19 | TRBD2 | TGTGCCTCCTCAACCCTAGCGGGTCATCAGTTCTTC | CASSTLAGHQFF
once | TRBJ2-1 | TRBV23-1 | TRBD1 | TGCGCCAGCAGTCAAGCAACCGGGACAGGGGAAAAAAAGGGGTTACGTGTATGGTACAATGAGCAGTTCTTC | CASSQATGTGEKKGLRVWYNEQFF
- | TRBJ2-7 | TRBV6-6 | TRBD1 | TGTGCCAGCAGGAGGGACAGGAACTCCTACGAGCAGTACTTC | CASRRDRNSYEQYF
- | TRBJ1-1 | TRBV28 | - | TGTGCCAGCAAGTCCAGTCGGGGAGCTCTAGAAGCTTTCTTT | CASKSSRGALEAFF
- | TRBJ2-3 | TRBV29-1 | TRBD2 | TGCAGCGTTGTACTAGCGGGAGGGAGCACAGATACGCAGTATTTT | CSVVLAGGSTDTQYF
few | TRBJ1-5 | TRBV18 | TRBD1 | TGTGCCAGCTCACCGACAGGGCCCAATCAGCCCCAGCATTTT | CASSPTGPNQPQHF
- | TRBJ2-7 | TRBV4-3 | TRBD1 | TGCGCCAGCAGCCGAAGGACAGGGTCGGGCGAGCAGTACTTC | CASSRRTGSGEQYF
- | TRBJ1-2 | TRBV3-1 | TRBD1 | TGTGCCAGCAGCCAGGGACAGGCGTTTAACTATGGCTACACCTTC | CASSQGQAFNYGYTF
- | TRBJ1-4 | TRBV12-3/TRBV12-4 | - | TGTGCCAGCAGTCCTACCGGGACAACTGAAAAACTGTTTTTT | CASSPTGTTEKLFF
- | TRBJ2-7 | TRBV20-1 | TRBD1 | TGCAGTGCTACCCGGGACAGTTCCTACGAGCAGTACTTC | CSATRDSSYEQYF
- | TRBJ2-7 | TRBV4-1 | - | TGCGCCAGCAGCCAAGCAGGAGGGAGGTATCACTACGAGCAGTACTTC | CASSQAGGRYHYEQYF
- | TRBJ2-2 | TRBV5-5 | - | TGTGCCAGCAGCTTGCTAGCTGGCGGGGAGCTGTTTTTT | CASSLLAGGELFF
- | TRBJ2-1 | TRBV10-3 | TRBD1 | TGTGCCATCACGACAGGGAACAATGAGCAGTTCTTC | CAITTGNNEQFF
- | TRBJ1-2 | TRBV30 | - | TGTGCCTGGAGTGTACTGTCACCCTATGGCTACACCTTC | CAWSVLSPYGYTF
- | TRBJ2-7 | TRBV6-1 | TRBD2 | TGTGCCAGCAGTGATATCTTTGGGACTACCTACGAGCAGTACTTC | CASSDIFGTTYEQYF
- | TRBJ1-4 | TRBV27 | TRBD1 | TGTGCCAGCAGTTTAGGGACAGGGGCTGAAAAACTGTTTTTT | CASSLGTGAEKLFF
- | TRBJ2-1 | TRBV6-2/TRBV6-3 | TRBD2 | TGTGCCAGCTGTCTAGCGGGCAGAAGGAAGGAGCAGTTCTTC | CASCLAGRRKEQFF
- | TRBJ1-1 | TRBV28 | - | TGTGCCAGCAACGGTATAACTGAAGCTTTCTTT | CASNGITEAFF
few | TRBJ2-7 | TRBV5-6 | - | TGTGCCAGCAGCTTGGTTGGCAGTAACTACGAGCAGTACTTC | CASSLVGSNYEQYF
- | TRBJ2-2 | TRBV7-9 | TRBD2 | TGTGCCAGCAGCCGCATTCTAGCGGGAGGGGACACCGGGGAGCTGTTTTTT | CASSRILAGGDTGELFF
- | TRBJ2-2 | TRBV19 | TRBD2 | TGTGCCAGTAGTAGGGGACTAGCGGGGGGGGAGCTGTTTTTT | CASSRGLAGGELFF
- | TRBJ1-3 | TRBV7-2 | - | TGTGCCAGCAGCTTATGGGCAGGGCAAGGCTCTGGAAACACCATATATTTT | CASSLWAGQGSGNTIYF
few | TRBJ1-1 | TRBV3-1 | - | TGTGCCAGCAGCCAAGGGGGCGCGAACACTGAAGCTTTCTTT | CASSQGGANTEAFF
once | TRBJ1-1 | TRBV3-1 | - | TGTGCCAGCAGCCAAGCCGGACAGTCGAACACTGAAGCTTTCTTT | CASSQAGQSNTEAFF
- | TRBJ2-5 | TRBV15 | - | TGTGCCACCAGCACCCGGTCGGGGGTGGGGACCCAGTACTTC | CATSTRSGVGTQYF
- | TRBJ2-5 | TRBV15 | TRBD1 | TGTGCCACCAGCAGAGACCGACAGGGTCAAGAGACCCAGTACTTC | CATSRDRQGQETQYF